One sample yielded the 3 T cell receptor beta chains listed below, sequenced in a study of blood T cell repertoires in COVID-19. Sequencing was performed with immunoSEQ multiplex PCR; in TCRdb, only in-frame clones are kept and a portion is missing. Of fewer than 35,000 clones listed, 87% are singletons. The sample comprised peripheral blood. The receptors shown here come from a human donor in a cohort sampled during active COVID-19. The donor label of this sample is uncertain.

The chain recombines TRBV6-5 with TRBJ1-1, with D hard to call. Trimming pared 5 bases from V and 1 base from J, leaving 11 bases between. The CDR3 is 14 residues long. The germline V gene encodes CDR1 MNHEY and CDR2 SVGAGI. CDR3 amino acids: CASSPTLGNTEAFF. CDR3 bases: TGTGCCAGCAGTCCGACTCTCGGGAACACTGAAGCTTTCTTT.

As DNA, the CDR3 is TGCAGCGTGCGGCGGAGCTCCTACGAGCAGTACTTC. It translates to CSVRRSSYEQYF. This chain links TRBV29-1 with TRBJ2-7; D is unclear. Looked up from germline, CDR1 is SQVTM and CDR2 is ANQGSEA. The V gene lost 6 bases and the J gene lost 0 bases, with 9 bases spanning the gap. The CDR3 sequence is 12 residues long.

This chain connects TRBV5-3 to TRBJ1-1; D gene ambiguous. TRBV5-3 is sorted into the ORF group, with uncertain function. The CDR3 is made up of 9 amino acids. V dropped 5 bases and J dropped 7 bases, with 3 bases sitting between them. CDR3 protein: CARSLEAFF. In nucleotides, the CDR3 is TGTGCCAGAAGTCTTGAAGCTTTCTTT.